This T cell receptor (beta chain) was obtained from a study of control samples from healthy donors and cancer patients. The repertoire was sequenced with immunoSEQ multiplex PCR; TCRdb's copy has only in-frame clones and lacks some. There are roughly 150,000 clones in the sample; around 88% occur only once, and over 1.5% lies in the top ten. The sample was blood. This receptor was identified in a man between 18 and 35 years old in good health.

Here the CDR3 reads CASSSPSADTQYF. The DNA of the CDR3 is TGTGCCAGCAGCAGTCCGTCGGCAGATACGCAGTATTTT. The J gene is TRBJ2-3, the V gene TRBV11-1; D is uncertain. Per the germline V gene, CDR1 is SGHAT and CDR2 is FQDESV (reference sequence). There are 13 residues in the CDR3. The V gene lost 5 bases and the J gene lost 4 bases, with 10 bases spanning the gap.